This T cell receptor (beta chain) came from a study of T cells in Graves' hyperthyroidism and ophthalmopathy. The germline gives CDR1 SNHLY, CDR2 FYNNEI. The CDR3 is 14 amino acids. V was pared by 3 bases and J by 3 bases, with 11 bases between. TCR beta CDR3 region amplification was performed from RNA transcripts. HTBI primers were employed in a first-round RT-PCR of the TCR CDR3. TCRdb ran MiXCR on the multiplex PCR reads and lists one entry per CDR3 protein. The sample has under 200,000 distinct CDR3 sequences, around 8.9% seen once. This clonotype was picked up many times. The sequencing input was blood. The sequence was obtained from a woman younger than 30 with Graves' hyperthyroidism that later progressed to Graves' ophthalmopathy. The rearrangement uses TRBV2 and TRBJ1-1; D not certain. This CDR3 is CASSDVGLYTEAFF. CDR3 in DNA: TGTGCCAGCAGTGACGTGGGGTTGTACACTGAAGCTTTCTTT.